One sample yielded the 5 T cell receptor beta chains listed below, sequenced in a study of early T cells in non-severe SARS-CoV-2 infection (TCRdb year 2021). Library generation was performed with 5' RACE. The data were produced on a NextSeq 500. TCRdb reprocessed the public reads (quality trimming at Q25 with fastp, clone calling with MiXCR) and kept in-frame beta chains. CDR3 protein duplicates are merged, each entry listing the most common genes and DNA. Within this sample are some 51,000 distinct CDR3 sequences, with under 15% of them counted one time only. The ten most abundant clones make up roughly 10% of the sample. This specimen was whole blood, taken at baseline. The receptor set was obtained from an adult who was a healthcare worker with PCR-confirmed SARS-CoV-2 infection or an uninfected control (not recorded which).

This clonotype was seen only a few times. The chain carries TRBV20-1 and TRBJ2-4, with D hard to call. The length of the CDR3 is 14 residues. Germline CDR1 reads DFQATT; CDR2 reads SNEGSKA (reference sequence). Trimming took 4 bases from V and 0 from J, leaving 10 bases between them. CDR3 loop: CSAKRSLAKNIQYF. The CDR3 region has the DNA TGCAGTGCTAAAAGAAGCCTAGCCAAAAACATTCAGTACTTC.

V gene TRBV11-3 combines with J gene TRBJ2-2; D is undetermined. From germline, CDR1 is SGHNT and CDR2 YENEEA. The length of the CDR3 is 12 residues. V lost 7 bases to trimming and J lost 1 base, with 4 bases between them. For the CDR3, the DNA is TGTGCCAGCATGCTGAACACCGGGGAGCTGTTTTTT. This codes for CASMLNTGELFF.

V gene TRBV12-3 or TRBV12-4 combines with J gene TRBJ2-7; no reliable D call. CDR3 length: 13 amino acids. The V and J ends lost 5 bases and 2 bases respectively, with 10 bases between them. CDR3 sequence reads: CASSRQSAYEQYF. The DNA for the CDR3 is TGTGCCAGCAGTCGCCAGAGTGCCTACGAGCAGTACTTC.

This clonotype was detected only a few times. For the CDR3, the DNA is TGCGCCAGCAGCCAAGATGGGACAGGGGACCGAGGGGGTGAGCAGTTCTTC. It codes for CASSQDGTGDRGGEQFF. The chain is built from TRBV4-1 and TRBJ2-1; TRBD1 matches 10 bases. CDR3 length: 17 amino acids. Germline V gene lookup returns CDR1 MGHRA and CDR2 YSYEKL. Germline trimming cut 0 bases from V and 9 bases from J; bases unmatched to any gene: 11.

The CDR3 region is CASSSEFSNEQFF. DNA for the CDR3: TGTGCCAGCAGTTCTGAGTTTAGCAATGAGCAGTTCTTC. This sequence joins TRBV27 and TRBJ2-1; D gene unclear. CDR3 length: 13 residues. CDR1 and CDR2 from the germline V gene are MNHEY and SMNVEV (reference sequence). V dropped 4 bases and J dropped 6 bases, with 10 bases sitting between them.